The present T cell receptor beta chain was sequenced within a study of T cells in Graves' hyperthyroidism and ophthalmopathy. Pregnant or lactating patients were excluded, as were those with uncontrolled infection or other autoimmune disease. V trimming: 0 bases; J trimming: 2 bases; junction bases outside the gene matches: 5. The CDR3 extends over 17 amino acids. Germline CDR1 reads MGHRA; CDR2 reads YSYEKL. It was RNA transcripts that yielded the amplified TCR beta CDR3 regions. With the HTBI primer set, the TCR CDR3 went through a first round of RT-PCR. Via MiXCR, TCRdb re-called the multiplex PCR reads, giving one row per CDR3 protein. The data show hundreds of thousands of distinct CDR3 sequences, more than 14% seen once.

The source material was blood. The chain couples TRBV4-1 to TRBJ1-3; TRBD1 agrees at 9 bases. The sequence derives from a woman in her forties or fifties with Graves' ophthalmopathy. In DNA, the CDR3 is TGCGCCAGCAGCCAAGATCTGGGACAGGGTGCTGGAAACACCATATATTTT. The encoded protein is CASSQDLGQGAGNTIYF.